There are many counts of the clone carrying this T cell receptor (beta chain). Its matching antigen is unknown. This specimen comes from a study of T cell repertoires in cytomegalovirus infection. From the reads, TCRdb called clonotypes with MiXCR, one entry per CDR3 protein. This table holds around 450,000 distinct CDR3 sequences, about 11% found once. Study results and caveats: Based on cumulative public TCR beta family frequency, carriers of CMV plus the relevant HLA were identified. There were HLA-C-restricted CMV-specific TCR beta clonotypes dominating the ex vivo response.

Per the germline V gene, CDR1 is SEHNR and CDR2 is FQNEAQ (reference sequence). CDR3 length: 15 residues. V lost 5 bases and J lost 7; bases outside the gene matches: 4. Sequencing used PBMCs. This rearrangement joins TRBV7-9 to TRBJ2-1, with 14 bases lining up with TRBD2. This receptor was obtained from a human donor in good health (CMV status not recorded). Some clones in this sample may be carry-over from other donors' samples. The CDR3 coding sequence is TGTGCCAGCAGCGGGACTAGCGGGAGTAGAAATGAGCAGTTCTTC. This codes for CASSGTSGSRNEQFF.